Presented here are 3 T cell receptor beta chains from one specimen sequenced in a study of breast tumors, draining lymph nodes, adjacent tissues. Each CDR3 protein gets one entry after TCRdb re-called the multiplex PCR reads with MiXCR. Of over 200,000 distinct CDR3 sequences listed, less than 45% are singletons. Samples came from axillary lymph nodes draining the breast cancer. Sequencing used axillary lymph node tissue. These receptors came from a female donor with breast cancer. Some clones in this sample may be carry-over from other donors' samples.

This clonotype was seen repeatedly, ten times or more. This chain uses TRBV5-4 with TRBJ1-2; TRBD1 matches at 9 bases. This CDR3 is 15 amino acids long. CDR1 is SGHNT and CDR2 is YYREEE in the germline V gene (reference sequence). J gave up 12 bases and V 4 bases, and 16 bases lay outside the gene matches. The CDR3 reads CASSTSGTGRHSHTF. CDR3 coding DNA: TGTGCCAGCAGCACCTCGGGGACAGGGCGCCACTCTCACACCTTC.

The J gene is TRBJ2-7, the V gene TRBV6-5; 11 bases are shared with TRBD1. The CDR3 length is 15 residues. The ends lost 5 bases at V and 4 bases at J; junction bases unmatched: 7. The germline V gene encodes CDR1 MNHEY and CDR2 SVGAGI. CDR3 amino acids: CASSLDGTGGYEQYF. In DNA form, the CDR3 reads TGTGCCAGCAGTCTCGACGGGACAGGGGGGTACGAGCAGTACTTC.

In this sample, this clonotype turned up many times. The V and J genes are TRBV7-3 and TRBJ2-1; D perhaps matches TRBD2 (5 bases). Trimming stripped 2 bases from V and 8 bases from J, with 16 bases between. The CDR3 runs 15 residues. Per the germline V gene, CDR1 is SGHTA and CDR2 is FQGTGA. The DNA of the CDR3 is TGTGCCAGCAGCTTATTTGGGTCCTCCGGGGATGAGCAGTTCTTC. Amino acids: CASSLFGSSGDEQFF.